Sequencing of this T cell receptor beta chain was carried out in a study of blood T cell repertoires in COVID-19. Across the study: Acute and convalescent COVID-19 samples came from the United States, Italy and Spain.

Sequencing used immunoSEQ multiplex PCR; TCRdb keeps in-frame clones, though not all of them. The sample includes approximately 46,000 clones, more than 70% of them seen just once. This TCR came from an older woman with acute or convalescent COVID-19. Sequencing input: peripheral blood.

The CDR3 DNA reads as TGTGCCAGCACCAGGACAAGGATGAACACTGAAGCTTTCTTT. Translating gives CASTRTRMNTEAFF. J is TRBJ1-1 and V is TRBV6-5, with D possibly matching TRBD1 (5 bases). The CDR3 length is 14 residues. Trimming stripped 7 bases from V and 0 bases from J, with 12 bases between. Germline loops: CDR1 MNHEY, CDR2 SVGAGI.